One and the same sample provided the 7 T cell receptor beta chains below, sequenced in a study of radiotherapy plus CTLA-4 blockade in lung cancer. The table came from immunoSEQ multiplex PCR; TCRdb's copy has only in-frame clones and leaves some out. The sample comprises 85,000 to 90,000 clones, 72% of which are singletons, and around 15% rests with the top ten. Here the sequenced sample was peripheral blood, taken from a patient treated with radiotherapy plus ipilimumab. The source of these receptors is a human donor with non-small cell lung cancer that progressed on radiotherapy plus ipilimumab.

The chain combines TRBV2 with TRBJ2-5; maybe TRBD2 (6 bases). Germline V gives CDR1 SNHLY, CDR2 FYNNEI. This CDR3 contains 13 residues. Trimming stripped 4 bases from V and 3 bases from J, with 9 bases between. CDR3 DNA sequence: TGTGCCAGCAGTGGACTAGACAAAGAGACCCAGTACTTC. Translating gives CASSGLDKETQYF. The full variable domain, rest sourced from reference TRBV2 and TRBJ2-5, is EPEVTQTPSHQVTQMGQEVILRCVPISNHLYFYWYRQILGQKVEFLVSFYNNEISEKSEIFDDQFSVERPDGSNFTLKIRSTKLEDSAMYFCASSGLDKETQYFGPGTRLLVL.

The chain employs TRBV7-8 and TRBJ2-1, with no clear D. CDR1 and CDR2 from the germline V gene are SGHVS and FQNEAQ. Trimming cost V 1 base and J 2 bases, with 6 bases left between them. The CDR3 is 14 residues long. The CDR3 loop is CASSLGLAYNEQFF. The DNA of the CDR3 is TGTGCCAGCAGCTTAGGACTGGCCTACAATGAGCAGTTCTTC.

The chain links TRBV29-1 to TRBJ1-4, with 7 bases fitting TRBD1. Per germline, CDR1 SQVTM and CDR2 ANQGSEA. This CDR3 is 13 amino acids long. J was trimmed by 7 bases and V by 7 bases; bases with no gene match: 9. The DNA for the CDR3 is TGCAGCGCCGCGGGCAGGGGGGCTGAAAAACTGTTTTTT. Translating it yields CSAAGRGAEKLFF.

The chain uses TRBV27 and TRBJ2-7, with 9 bases identical to TRBD1. CDR3 length: 16 amino acids. The germline CDR1 and CDR2 sequences are MNHEY and SMNVEV (reference sequence). The ends lost 2 bases at V and 3 bases at J; junction bases unmatched: 8. This CDR3 is CASSLTGTGLLYEQYF. DNA for the CDR3: TGTGCCAGCAGTTTAACCGGGACAGGGCTCCTCTACGAGCAGTACTTC.

The chain carries TRBV27 and TRBJ2-5, with D tentatively TRBD2 (6 bases). The length of the CDR3 is 15 residues. CDR1 is MNHEY and CDR2 is SMNVEV in the germline V gene (reference sequence). V was cut by 3 bases and J by 0 bases, with 11 bases left in between. The chain's CDR3 is CASSFVRENQETQYF. CDR3 DNA: TGTGCCAGCAGTTTTGTCCGGGAGAACCAAGAGACCCAGTACTTC.

This chain uses TRBV28 with TRBJ1-5; D possibly corresponds to TRBD1 (6 bases). CDR3 size: 15 residues. The germline V gene has CDR1 MDHEN and CDR2 SYDVKM. Trimming stripped 5 bases from V and 4 bases from J, with 15 bases between. As DNA, the CDR3 is TGTGCCAGCAGTCGACAGGCCAGCATTAATCAGCCCCAGCATTTT. This encodes CASSRQASINQPQHF.

This clone was seen a handful of times. This chain joins TRBV6-1 and TRBJ1-4; 7 bases fit TRBD1. The CDR3 contains 13 residues. Per germline, CDR1 MNHNS and CDR2 SASEGT. The ends lost 5 bases at V and 6 bases at J; junction bases unmatched: 3. CDR3 amino acids: CASSPRGDEKLFF. In nucleotides, the CDR3 is TGTGCCAGCAGTCCCAGGGGGGATGAAAAACTGTTTTTT.